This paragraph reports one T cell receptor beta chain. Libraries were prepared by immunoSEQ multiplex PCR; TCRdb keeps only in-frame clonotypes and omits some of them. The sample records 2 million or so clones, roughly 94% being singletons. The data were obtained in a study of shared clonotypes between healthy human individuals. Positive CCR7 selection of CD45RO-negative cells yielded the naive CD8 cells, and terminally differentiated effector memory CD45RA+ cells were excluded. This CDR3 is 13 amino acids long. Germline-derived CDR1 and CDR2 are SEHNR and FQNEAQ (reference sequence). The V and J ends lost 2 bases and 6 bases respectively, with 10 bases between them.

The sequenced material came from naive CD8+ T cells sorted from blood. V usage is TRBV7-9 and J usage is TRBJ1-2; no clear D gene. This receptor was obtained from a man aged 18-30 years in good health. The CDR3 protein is CASSLFGSDGYTF. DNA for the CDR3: TGTGCCAGCAGCTTATTTGGCAGTGATGGCTACACCTTC. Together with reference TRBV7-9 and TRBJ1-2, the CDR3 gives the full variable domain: DTGVSQNPRHKITKRGQNVTFRCDPISEHNRLYWYRQTLGQGPEFLTYFQNEAQLEKSRLLSDRFSAERPKGSFSTLEIQRTEQGDSAMYLCASSLFGSDGYTFGSGTRLTVV.